This section outlines one T cell receptor (beta chain) sequence together with its context. Its antigen is unknown. No base qualities exist here, and no much larger clone lies one base off it. The data were taken from a study of blood T cell repertoires in COVID-19 (dated by TCRdb to about 2020). The study in broad terms: Samples covering the acute and convalescent phases of COVID-19 were provided by collaborators in the United States, Italy and Spain. Samples came from the ongoing ImmuneRACE study (first 160 participants) plus 1,254 subjects from 6 global collaborators. The repertoires were made available in a free public database intended to serve as a resource for research on the immune response to SARS-CoV-2. Sample metadata almost always included a de-identified subject ID, COVID-19 status, age in years and sex. Where available, HLA class I and class II types were obtained from metadata supplied by the sample provider rather than from assay-based typing. Subjects who had been exposed to COVID-19, were actively infected with it, or had recovered from it provided the deeply sampled blood TCRbeta repertoires that made up the dataset. The prospective study material was composed of cDNA or gDNA derived from T cells, B-cell-depleted T cells, or PBMCs.

The immunoSEQ Assay, a bias-controlled multiplex PCR, was used to amplify TCRbeta CDR3 regions from genomic DNA. The published analysis was carried out like this. The number of nucleated cells in each sample was estimated from the amplification of reference gene primers within the assay. To quantify the absolute abundance of each unique TCRbeta CDR3 rearrangement, sequence reads were collapsed and filtered. For each sample, productive Simpson clonality was calculated as the square root of Simpson's diversity index over productive rearrangements. Sourced from immuneACCESS, this table was stored by TCRdb with only in-frame sequences that have V and J called. A share of the clones is absent; for the studies checked, an unresolved V gene accounts for under half, and the remainder has no known explanation. That table furnishes V, J and clone size, whereas the DNA furnished D and trimming. This sample holds about 96,000 clones; 65% to 85% were observed only once. Of the sample, around a sixth is held by the ten largest clones.

Whole blood was collected in K2EDTA tubes by collaborating institutions according to the institutions' own protocols. Collaborator samples were shipped for TCRbeta analysis as frozen whole blood, isolated PBMCs, or DNA extracted from either sample type. Points the paper makes about the study in general: Clinical and demographic metadata were provided uncurated, with the amount varying by source and participant.

The CDR3 measures 16 amino acids from cysteine to phenylalanine. Here the CDR3 DNA is all that survives: 48 bases in frame from base 1. Cut back by 3 bases and 7 bases, the V and J ends lie 16 bases apart. The CDR1 and CDR2 encoded by the germline V gene (reference sequence) are LGHDT and YNNKEL. This receptor chain uses TRBV3-1 (or the pseudogene TRBV3-2) and TRBJ1-6; a weak D assignment points to TRBD1 (5 bases agree). Sequences were obtained from peripheral blood. This TCR came from a woman in her fifties or sixties with acute or convalescent COVID-19. CDR3 reads: CASSHYGAGNNSPLHF. The bases read TGTGCCAGCAGCCATTATGGCGCAGGGAACAATTCACCCCTCCACTTT.